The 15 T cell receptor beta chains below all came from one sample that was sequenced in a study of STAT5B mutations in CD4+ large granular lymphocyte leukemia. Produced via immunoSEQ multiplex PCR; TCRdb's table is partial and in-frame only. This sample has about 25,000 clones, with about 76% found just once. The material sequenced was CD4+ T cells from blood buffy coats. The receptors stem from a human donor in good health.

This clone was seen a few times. The CDR3 spells CASSLTGTGNQPQHF. CDR3 DNA: TGCGCCAGCAGCCTTACAGGGACGGGCAATCAGCCCCAGCATTTT. The gene calls are TRBV5-1 and TRBJ1-5; weak D call: TRBD1 (6 bases). The CDR3 spans 15 residues. Germline assignment: CDR1 SGHRS and CDR2 YFSETQ. V lost 4 bases, J lost 2 bases, and 13 bases lay in between.

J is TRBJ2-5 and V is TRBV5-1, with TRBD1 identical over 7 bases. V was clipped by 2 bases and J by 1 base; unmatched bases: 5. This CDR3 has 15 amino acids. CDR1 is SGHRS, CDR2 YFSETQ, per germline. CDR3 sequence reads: CASSFPGGSQETQYF. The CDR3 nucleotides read TGCGCCAGCAGCTTCCCAGGGGGAAGCCAAGAGACCCAGTACTTC. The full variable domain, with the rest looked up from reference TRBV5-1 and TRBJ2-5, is KAGVTQTPRYLIKTRGQQVTLSCSPISGHRSVSWYQQTPGQGLQFLFEYFSETQRNKGNFPGRFSGRQFSNSRSEMNVSTLELGDSALYLCASSFPGGSQETQYFGPGTRLLVL.

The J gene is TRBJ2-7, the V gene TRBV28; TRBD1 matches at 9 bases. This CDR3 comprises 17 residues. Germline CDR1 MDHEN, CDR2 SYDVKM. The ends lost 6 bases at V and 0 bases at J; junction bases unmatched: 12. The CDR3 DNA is TGTGCCAGCAGCCGACCTCCGGGACAGGGCAACTCCTACGAGCAGTACTTC. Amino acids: CASSRPPGQGNSYEQYF. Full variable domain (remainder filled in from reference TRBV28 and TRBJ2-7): DVKVTQSSRYLVKRTGEKVFLECVQDMDHENMFWYRQDPGLGLRLIYFSYDVKMKEKGDIPEGYSVSREKKERFSLILESASTNQTSMYLCASSRPPGQGNSYEQYFGPGTRLTVT.

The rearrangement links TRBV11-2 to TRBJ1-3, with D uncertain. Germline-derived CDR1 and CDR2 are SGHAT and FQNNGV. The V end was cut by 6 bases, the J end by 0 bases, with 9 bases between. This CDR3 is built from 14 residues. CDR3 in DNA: TGTGCCAGCAGTTCAATTACCTCTGGAAACACCATATATTTT. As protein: CASSSITSGNTIYF.

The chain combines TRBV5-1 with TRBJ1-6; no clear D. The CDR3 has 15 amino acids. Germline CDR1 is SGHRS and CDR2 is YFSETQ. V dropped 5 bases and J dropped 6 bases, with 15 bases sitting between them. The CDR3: CASSYAGRLNSPLHF. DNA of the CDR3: TGCGCCAGCAGTTACGCCGGACGGCTTAATTCACCCCTCCACTTT. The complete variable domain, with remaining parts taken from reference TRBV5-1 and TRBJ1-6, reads KAGVTQTPRYLIKTRGQQVTLSCSPISGHRSVSWYQQTPGQGLQFLFEYFSETQRNKGNFPGRFSGRQFSNSRSEMNVSTLELGDSALYLCASSYAGRLNSPLHFGNGTRLTVT.

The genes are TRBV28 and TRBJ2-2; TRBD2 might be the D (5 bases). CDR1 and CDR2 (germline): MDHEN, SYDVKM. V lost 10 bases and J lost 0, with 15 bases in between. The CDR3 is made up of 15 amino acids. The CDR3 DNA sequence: TGTGCCACCTCGGGAAATCCTGCGAACACCGGGGAGCTGTTTTTT. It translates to CATSGNPANTGELFF.

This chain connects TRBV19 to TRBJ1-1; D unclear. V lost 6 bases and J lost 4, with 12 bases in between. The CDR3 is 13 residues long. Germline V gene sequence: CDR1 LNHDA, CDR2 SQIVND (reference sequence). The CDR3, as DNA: TGTGCCAGTAGAAGACTTTTGGGCACTGAAGCTTTCTTT. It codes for CASRRLLGTEAFF.

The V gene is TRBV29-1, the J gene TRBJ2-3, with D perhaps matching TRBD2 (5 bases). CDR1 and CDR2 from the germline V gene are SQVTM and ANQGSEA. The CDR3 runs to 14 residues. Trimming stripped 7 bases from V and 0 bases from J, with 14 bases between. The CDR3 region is CSARADPSTDTQYF. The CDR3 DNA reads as TGCAGCGCGCGGGCCGACCCTAGCACAGATACGCAGTATTTT.

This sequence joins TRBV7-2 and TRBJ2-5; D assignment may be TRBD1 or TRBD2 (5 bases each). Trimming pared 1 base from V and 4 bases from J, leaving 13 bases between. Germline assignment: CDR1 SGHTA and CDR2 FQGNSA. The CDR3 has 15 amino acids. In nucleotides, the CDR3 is TGTGCCAGCAGCTTAGTCCTCTCGAGGGGAGAGACCCAGTACTTC. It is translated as CASSLVLSRGETQYF. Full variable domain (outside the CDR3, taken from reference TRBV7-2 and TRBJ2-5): GAGVSQSPSNKVTEKGKDVELRCDPISGHTALYWYRQSLGQGLEFLIYFQGNSAPDKSGLPSDRFSAERTGGSVSTLTIQRTQQEDSAVYLCASSLVLSRGETQYFGPGTRLLVL.

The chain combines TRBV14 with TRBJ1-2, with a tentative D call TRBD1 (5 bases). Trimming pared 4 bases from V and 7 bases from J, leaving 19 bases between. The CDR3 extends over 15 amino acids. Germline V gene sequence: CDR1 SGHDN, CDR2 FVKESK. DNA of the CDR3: TGTGCCAGCAGCCCCCAGACGAGAGACAGCCTTGGCTACACCTTC. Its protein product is CASSPQTRDSLGYTF.

The CDR3 bases are TGTGCCAGCAGTCAGGACAGGAATCAGCCCCAGCATTTT. Protein product: CASSQDRNQPQHF. The chain recombines TRBV7-7 with TRBJ1-5, with 7 bases that match TRBD1. Germline V gene data show CDR1 as SSHAT and CDR2 as FNYEAQ (reference sequence). This CDR3 is 13 amino acids long. Trimming at V came to 6 bases and at J to 4 bases, leaving 3 bases not matched to a gene. The variable domain in full, completed from reference TRBV7-7 and TRBJ1-5, reads GAGVSQSPRYKVTKRGQDVTLRCDPISSHATLYWYQQALGQGPEFLTYFNYEAQPDKSGLPSDRFSAERPEGSISTLTIQRTEQRDSAMYRCASSQDRNQPQHFGDGTRLSIL.

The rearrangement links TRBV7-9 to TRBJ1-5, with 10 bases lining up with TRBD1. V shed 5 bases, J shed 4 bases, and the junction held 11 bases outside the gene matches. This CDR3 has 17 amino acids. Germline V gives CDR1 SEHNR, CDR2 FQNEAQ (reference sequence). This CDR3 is CASSPGTGVALNQPQHF. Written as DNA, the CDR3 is TGTGCCAGCAGCCCCGGGACAGGGGTTGCCCTAAATCAGCCCCAGCATTTT. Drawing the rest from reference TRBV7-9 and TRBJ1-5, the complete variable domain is DTGVSQNPRHKITKRGQNVTFRCDPISEHNRLYWYRQTLGQGPEFLTYFQNEAQLEKSRLLSDRFSAERPKGSFSTLEIQRTEQGDSAMYLCASSPGTGVALNQPQHFGDGTRLSIL.

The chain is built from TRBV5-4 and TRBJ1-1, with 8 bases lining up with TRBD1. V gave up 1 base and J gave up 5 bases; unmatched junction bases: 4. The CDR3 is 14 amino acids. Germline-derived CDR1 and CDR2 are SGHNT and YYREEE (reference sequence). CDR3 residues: CASSLQGAGTEAFF. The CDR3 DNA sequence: TGTGCCAGCAGCTTGCAGGGGGCGGGAACTGAAGCTTTCTTT.

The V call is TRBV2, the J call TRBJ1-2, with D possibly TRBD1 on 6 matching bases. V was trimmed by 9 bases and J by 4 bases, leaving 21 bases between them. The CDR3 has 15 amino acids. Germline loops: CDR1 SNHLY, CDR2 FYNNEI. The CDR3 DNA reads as TGTGCCAGAGGGCCCTTGACCGGGACAACCTATGGCTACACCTTC. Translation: CARGPLTGTTYGYTF.

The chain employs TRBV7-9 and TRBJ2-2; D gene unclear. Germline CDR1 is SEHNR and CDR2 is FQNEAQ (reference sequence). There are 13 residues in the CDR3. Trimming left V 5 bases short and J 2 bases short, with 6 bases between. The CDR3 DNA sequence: TGTGCCAGCAGCACAGTTAACACCGGGGAGCTGTTTTTT. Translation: CASSTVNTGELFF.